What follows is one TCR beta chain and its context. This entry comes from a study of technical replicates of blood from a handful of donors. TCRdb's table, derived via immunoSEQ multiplex PCR, lists solely in-frame clones and lacks some. This table has about 89,000 clones, approximately 94% appearing once. The germline V and J ends were trimmed by 3 bases and 2 bases, with 7 bases remaining between them. The germline gives CDR1 MNHEY, CDR2 SMNVEV (reference sequence). CDR3 length: 14 residues. Sequencing used T cells isolated from PBMCs. V usage is TRBV27 and J usage is TRBJ1-4; D unclear. This sequence was found in a human donor in good health. This chain's CDR3 is CASSFRRTNEKLFF. The CDR3 DNA sequence: TGTGCCAGCAGTTTTCGGAGGACTAATGAAAAACTGTTTTTT.